The 21 T cell receptor beta chains given below trace back to one sample, sequenced in a study of cytomegalovirus exposure and HLA in healthy donors. Using immunoSEQ multiplex PCR, the repertoire was profiled, and TCRdb retains in-frame clones only, with some absent. The repertoire holds some 250,000 clones, with about 90% as singletons. Material for sequencing was PBMCs. These receptors were taken from a young woman in good health and CMV-seronegative.

The V gene is TRBV10-3, the J gene TRBJ1-2, with 9 bases that match TRBD1. The V gene's germline CDR1 is ENHRY and CDR2 SYGVKD. J lost 8 bases, V lost 5 bases, and 6 bases had no gene match. This CDR3 has 13 residues. The chain's CDR3 is CAISTGGAGGYTF. CDR3 bases: TGTGCCATCAGTACAGGGGGCGCGGGGGGCTACACCTTC.

The V call is TRBV11-2, the J call TRBJ2-7, with 14 bases lining up with TRBD2. Looked up from germline, CDR1 is SGHAT and CDR2 is FQNNGV. J lost 6 bases, V lost 3 bases, and 16 bases had no gene match. The CDR3 has 19 amino acids. The DNA for the CDR3 is TGTGCCAGCAGCTTCGGGGGACCACAGACTAGCGGGAGGGCCCGCGAGCAGTACTTC. Its translation: CASSFGGPQTSGRAREQYF.

The J gene is TRBJ2-2, the V gene TRBV6-6; D gene uncertain. Between the trimmed V and J ends, which lost 2 bases and 1 base, there was a span of 11 bases. CDR3 length equals 16 residues. In germline, CDR1 is MNHNY, CDR2 SVGAGI (reference sequence). The CDR3 DNA reads as TGTGCCAGCAGTTACCCCGACGGAAAGAACACCGGGGAGCTGTTTTTT. Protein: CASSYPDGKNTGELFF.

The chain is built from TRBV2 and TRBJ2-7, with unresolved D. Trimming removed 8 bases from V and 7 bases from J, with 12 bases in between. The CDR3 sequence is 11 residues long. The germline gives CDR1 SNHLY, CDR2 FYNNEI. For the CDR3, the DNA is TGTGCCAGCCGGCTGGTTCAGGAGCAGTACTTC. Amino acid sequence: CASRLVQEQYF. Drawing the rest from reference TRBV2 and TRBJ2-7, the complete variable domain is EPEVTQTPSHQVTQMGQEVILRCVPISNHLYFYWYRQILGQKVEFLVSFYNNEISEKSEIFDDQFSVERPDGSNFTLKIRSTKLEDSAMYFCASRLVQEQYFGPGTRLTVT.

The rearrangement uses TRBV6-5 and TRBJ2-7, with D perhaps TRBD1 or TRBD2 (5 bases each). Trimming shortened V by 0 bases and J by 6 bases, and 12 bases separated the two germline ends. Per germline, CDR1 MNHEY and CDR2 SVGAGI. The CDR3 contains 14 residues. CDR3: CASSYSNMRGEQYF. The CDR3 region has the DNA TGTGCCAGCAGTTACTCGAATATGAGGGGCGAGCAGTACTTC.

The chain couples TRBV5-5 to TRBJ1-1, with D perhaps TRBD1 (5 bases). Looked up from germline, CDR1 is SGHKS and CDR2 is YYEKEE (reference sequence). Trimming shortened V by 4 bases and J by 4 bases, and 14 bases separated the two germline ends. This CDR3 is built from 14 residues. The CDR3 region has the DNA TGTGCCAGCAGCCCACAGATGGGGGGCACTGAAGCTTTCTTT. This encodes CASSPQMGGTEAFF.

The CDR3: CASSLVGTGFTEAFF. The CDR3 nucleotides are TGCGCCAGCAGCCTAGTCGGGACAGGGTTCACTGAAGCTTTCTTT. The J gene is TRBJ1-1, the V gene TRBV5-1; TRBD1 matches 9 bases. In germline, CDR1 is SGHRS, CDR2 YFSETQ. Trimming cost V 4 bases and J 4 bases; bases outside gene matches: 8. The CDR3 extends over 15 amino acids.

This chain connects TRBV30 to TRBJ1-2, with 9 nucleotides matching TRBD1. In germline, CDR1 is GTSNPN, CDR2 SVGIG (reference sequence). After removal of 0 bases from V and 11 bases from J, the junction contained 7 bases not matched to a gene. This CDR3 comprises 13 residues. The CDR3 DNA sequence: TGTGCCTGGAGTGTACCGGGACAGGGCCTTTACACCTTC. This translates into CAWSVPGQGLYTF.

CDR3 DNA: TGTGCCAGCAGTTTGGGGGGCTCTGGAAACACCATATATTTT. Encoded protein: CASSLGGSGNTIYF. This rearrangement joins TRBV27 to TRBJ1-3; maybe TRBD1 (5 bases). The CDR3 is made up of 14 amino acids. V lost 3 bases and J lost 0, with 6 bases in between. Germline CDR1 reads MNHEY; CDR2 reads SMNVEV (reference sequence).

The genes are TRBV6-6 and TRBJ1-5; D remains ambiguous. Germline V gives CDR1 MNHNY, CDR2 SVGAGI (reference sequence). Trimming cost V 2 bases and J 4 bases, with 9 bases left between them. The CDR3 loop spans 14 amino acids. The CDR3 loop is CASSYDSGNQPQHF. CDR3 coding DNA: TGTGCCAGCAGTTACGATTCTGGGAATCAGCCCCAGCATTTT.

The gene calls are TRBV7-9 and TRBJ1-2, with TRBD1 as a possible D gene (5 bases). CDR3 length: 16 residues. V was cut by 1 base and J by 1 base, with 13 bases left in between. Looked up from germline, CDR1 is SEHNR and CDR2 is FQNEAQ (reference sequence). CDR3 nucleotide sequence: TGTGCCAGCAGCTTAGTGGGACGGCAGGATAACTATGGCTACACCTTC. It yields the protein CASSLVGRQDNYGYTF.

The chain is built from TRBV7-2 and TRBJ2-5; 7 positions agree with TRBD1. CDR1 is SGHTA, CDR2 FQGNSA, per germline. This CDR3 has 14 amino acids. The J segment lost 1 base and the V segment lost 5 bases, leaving 4 bases of the junction unmatched. The CDR3 DNA is TGTGCCAGCAGCCGCAACAGGGGCCAAGAGACCCAGTACTTC. Its translation: CASSRNRGQETQYF.

The table lists this clone with a count of one. This chain links TRBV4-3 with TRBJ2-6; D remains unclear. Per the germline V gene, CDR1 is LGHNA and CDR2 is YSLEER. The CDR3 has 15 amino acids. Trimming took off 5 bases at V and 0 bases at J, with 8 bases between the two ends. CDR3 residues: CASSRRFSGANVLTF. CDR3 sequence (DNA): TGCGCCAGCAGCAGGAGATTCTCTGGGGCCAACGTCCTGACTTTC.

The chain couples TRBV27 to TRBJ2-1, with TRBD2 identical over 12 bases. V was pared by 3 bases and J by 8 bases, with 11 bases of the junction left unmatched. Germline CDR1 reads MNHEY; CDR2 reads SMNVEV (reference sequence). The CDR3 spans 17 residues. CDR3 nucleotides: TGTGCCAGCAGTTTCAGGCTAGCGGGAGGGTCGGTCGATGAGCAGTTCTTC. This translates into CASSFRLAGGSVDEQFF.

This chain uses TRBV27 with TRBJ2-1, with D unclear. This CDR3 is 11 amino acids long. The germline V gene encodes CDR1 MNHEY and CDR2 SMNVEV (reference sequence). The V gene lost 5 bases and the J gene lost 5 bases, with 4 bases spanning the gap. As DNA, the CDR3 is TGTGCCAGCAGTCGCCACAATGAGCAGTTCTTC. This gives the protein CASSRHNEQFF.

The V call is TRBV28, the J call TRBJ2-1, with a possible D match to TRBD2 (6 bases). Looked up from germline, CDR1 is MDHEN and CDR2 is SYDVKM. V was shortened by 10 bases and J by 6 bases, with 16 bases between the two germline ends. CDR3 length equals 13 residues. The CDR3 spells CAKHPIAVNEQFF. For the CDR3, the DNA is TGTGCCAAGCACCCCATAGCGGTCAATGAGCAGTTCTTC.

The J gene is TRBJ2-2, the V gene TRBV7-9, with D tentatively TRBD2 (6 bases). CDR1 and CDR2 from the germline V gene are SEHNR and FQNEAQ (reference sequence). The CDR3 runs 14 residues. Trimming removed 7 bases from V and 4 bases from J, with 13 bases in between. For the CDR3, the DNA is TGTGCCAGCAACGCGGGATTAGGCACCGGGGAGCTGTTTTTT. Translation gives CASNAGLGTGELFF.

The table lists this clone with a count of one. The V gene is TRBV5-1, the J gene TRBJ2-2; 7 nucleotides align to TRBD1. J was trimmed by 1 base and V by 0 bases; bases with no gene match: 6. Germline V gene sequence: CDR1 SGHRS, CDR2 YFSETQ. The CDR3 has 17 amino acids. The CDR3 DNA reads TGCGCCAGCAGCTTGGGCATGAGACAGGGGAACACCGGGGAGCTGTTTTTT. As protein: CASSLGMRQGNTGELFF.

The chain combines TRBV5-1 with TRBJ2-1, with D possibly TRBD2 on 5 matching bases. Germline CDR1 is SGHRS and CDR2 is YFSETQ. The CDR3 runs 17 residues. V lost 0 bases and J 4 bases, leaving 17 bases between the germline ends. Written as DNA, the CDR3 is TGCGCCAGCAGCTTGGTCTTGATGGGAGCCACGTACAATGAGCAGTTCTTC. This gives the protein CASSLVLMGATYNEQFF.

The rearrangement links TRBV30 to TRBJ1-2, with 10 positions matching TRBD1. Looked up from germline, CDR1 is GTSNPN and CDR2 is SVGIG (reference sequence). The CDR3 spans 14 residues. The V segment lost 4 bases and the J segment 5 bases; nucleotides outside the gene matches: 7. DNA of the CDR3: TGTGCCTGGACCGAATGGGACAGGGGTTATGGCTACACCTTC. It specifies CAWTEWDRGYGYTF.

The chain couples TRBV7-9 to TRBJ2-7; D gene unclear. V shed 8 bases and J shed 0 bases, with 11 bases lying between them. In germline, CDR1 is SEHNR, CDR2 FQNEAQ (reference sequence). This CDR3 region has 13 residues. The CDR3 DNA is TGTGCCAGCTCCCGCCCTAGCTCCTACGAGCAGTACTTC. It encodes CASSRPSSYEQYF.